This record covers a single TCR beta chain. The antigen is unknown. This specimen belongs to a study of cytomegalovirus exposure and HLA in healthy donors. Findings and caveats of the study: In a later analysis, productive TCRs from donors in an Asian-associated ancestry cluster reportedly carried fewer N-insertions than the cohort mean. According to the study, around 180 TCR beta chains were cytomegalovirus-associated. Later work associated 17,000 or so TCR beta sequences with HLA alleles at 0.05 false discovery rate.

The PCR employed 60 Vbeta primers together with 13 Jbeta primers. TCRdb's copy holds only in-frame clones and misses some; the assay was immunoSEQ multiplex PCR. The repertoire holds hundreds of thousands of clones, with approximately 70% as singletons. The CDR3 sequence is 16 residues long. Germline assignment: CDR1 MNHNS and CDR2 SASEGT. Trimming removed 4 bases from V and 2 bases from J; junction bases left unmatched: 9. This clonotype originated in a man between 35 and 55 years old in good health and CMV-seropositive. Sample: PBMCs. V gene TRBV6-1 combines with J gene TRBJ2-7, with 9 bases that match TRBD1. The CDR3 DNA is TGTGCCAGCAGTGCGGGACAGGGCCGTCCTACCTACGAGCAGTACTTC. Protein sequence: CASSAGQGRPTYEQYF.